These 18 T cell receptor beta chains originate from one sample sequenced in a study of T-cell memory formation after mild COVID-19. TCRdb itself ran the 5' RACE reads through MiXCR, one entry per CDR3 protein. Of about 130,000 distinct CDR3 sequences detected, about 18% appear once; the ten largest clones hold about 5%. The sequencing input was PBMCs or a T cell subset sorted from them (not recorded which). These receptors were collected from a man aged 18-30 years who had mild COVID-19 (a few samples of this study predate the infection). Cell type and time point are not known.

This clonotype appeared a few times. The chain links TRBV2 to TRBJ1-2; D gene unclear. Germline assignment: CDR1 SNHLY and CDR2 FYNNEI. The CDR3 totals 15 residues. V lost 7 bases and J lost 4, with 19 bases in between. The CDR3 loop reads CASTVTSPPSYGYTF. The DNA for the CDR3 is TGTGCCAGCACAGTGACCTCTCCGCCCAGCTATGGCTACACCTTC. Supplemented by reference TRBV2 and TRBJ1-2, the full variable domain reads EPEVTQTPSHQVTQMGQEVILRCVPISNHLYFYWYRQILGQKVEFLVSFYNNEISEKSEIFDDQFSVERPDGSNFTLKIRSTKLEDSAMYFCASTVTSPPSYGYTFGSGTRLTVV.

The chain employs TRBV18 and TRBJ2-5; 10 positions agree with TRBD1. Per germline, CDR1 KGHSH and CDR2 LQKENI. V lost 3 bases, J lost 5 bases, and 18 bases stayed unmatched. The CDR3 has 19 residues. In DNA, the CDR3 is TGTGCCAGCTCACCCACTCAAGGGACAGGGGACAGGAGCATCGAGACCCAGTACTTC. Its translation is CASSPTQGTGDRSIETQYF.

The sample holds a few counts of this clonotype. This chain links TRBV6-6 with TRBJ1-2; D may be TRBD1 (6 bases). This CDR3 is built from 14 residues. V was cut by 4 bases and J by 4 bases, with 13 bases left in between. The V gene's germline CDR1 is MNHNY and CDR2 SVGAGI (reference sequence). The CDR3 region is CASSWKDSPYGYTF. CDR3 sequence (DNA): TGTGCCAGCAGTTGGAAGGACAGCCCCTATGGCTACACCTTC.

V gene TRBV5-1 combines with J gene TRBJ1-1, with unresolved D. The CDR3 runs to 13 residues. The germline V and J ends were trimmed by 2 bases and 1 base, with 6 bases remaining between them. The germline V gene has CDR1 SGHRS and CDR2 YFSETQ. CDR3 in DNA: TGCGCCAGCAGCTTTGGGCCGAACACTGAAGCTTTCTTT. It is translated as CASSFGPNTEAFF.

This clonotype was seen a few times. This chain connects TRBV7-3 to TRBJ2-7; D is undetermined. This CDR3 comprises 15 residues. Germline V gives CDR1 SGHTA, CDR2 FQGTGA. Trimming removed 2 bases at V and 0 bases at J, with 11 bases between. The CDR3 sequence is CASSLRRTSSYEQYF. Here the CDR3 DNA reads TGTGCCAGCAGCTTACGCAGGACGAGCTCCTACGAGCAGTACTTC. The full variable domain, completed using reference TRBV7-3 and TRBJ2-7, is GAGVSQTPSNKVTEKGKYVELRCDPISGHTALYWYRQSLGQGPEFLIYFQGTGAADDSGLPNDRFFAVRPEGSVSTLKIQRTERGDSAVYLCASSLRRTSSYEQYFGPGTRLTVT.

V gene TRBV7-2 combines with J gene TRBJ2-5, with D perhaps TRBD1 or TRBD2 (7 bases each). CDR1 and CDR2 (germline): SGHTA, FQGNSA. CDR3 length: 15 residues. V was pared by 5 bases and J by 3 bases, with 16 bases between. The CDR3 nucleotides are TGTGCCAGCAGCCCTCGCAGGGGGAGGGAAGAGACCCAGTACTTC. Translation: CASSPRRGREETQYF.

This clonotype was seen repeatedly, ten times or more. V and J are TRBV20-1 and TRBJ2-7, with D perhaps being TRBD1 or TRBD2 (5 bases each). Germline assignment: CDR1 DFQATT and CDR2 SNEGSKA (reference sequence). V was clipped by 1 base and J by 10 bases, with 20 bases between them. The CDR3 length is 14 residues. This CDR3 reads CSARGEFLQGKQYF. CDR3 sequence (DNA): TGCAGTGCTAGAGGGGAGTTCCTCCAGGGAAAACAGTACTTC.

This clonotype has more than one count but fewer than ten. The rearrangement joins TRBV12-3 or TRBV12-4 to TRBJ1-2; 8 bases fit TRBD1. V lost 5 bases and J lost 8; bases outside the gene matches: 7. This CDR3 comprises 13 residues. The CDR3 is CASSPTGEQGYTF. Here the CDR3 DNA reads TGTGCCAGCAGTCCGACAGGGGAGCAGGGCTACACCTTC.

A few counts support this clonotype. Here the CDR3 reads CASSPWGDGEKLFF. The CDR3 DNA follows: TGTGCCAGCAGCCCCTGGGGTGATGGTGAAAAACTGTTTTTT. The chain recombines TRBV9 with TRBJ1-4, with D hard to call. Germline V gene lookup returns CDR1 SGDLS and CDR2 YYNGEE. This CDR3 has 14 residues. V lost 4 bases, J lost 7 bases, and 14 bases lay in between.

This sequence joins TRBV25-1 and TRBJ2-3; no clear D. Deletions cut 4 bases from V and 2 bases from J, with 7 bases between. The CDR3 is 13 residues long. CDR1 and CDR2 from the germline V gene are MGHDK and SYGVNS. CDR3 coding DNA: TGTGCCAGCAGTGTTACGGTCACAGATACGCAGTATTTT. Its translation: CASSVTVTDTQYF.

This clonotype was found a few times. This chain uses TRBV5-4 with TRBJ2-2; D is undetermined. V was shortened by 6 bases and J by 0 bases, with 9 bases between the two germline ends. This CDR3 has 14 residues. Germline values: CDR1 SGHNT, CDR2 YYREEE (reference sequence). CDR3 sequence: CASNPAPNTGELFF. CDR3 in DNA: TGTGCCAGCAACCCGGCCCCGAACACCGGGGAGCTGTTTTTT.

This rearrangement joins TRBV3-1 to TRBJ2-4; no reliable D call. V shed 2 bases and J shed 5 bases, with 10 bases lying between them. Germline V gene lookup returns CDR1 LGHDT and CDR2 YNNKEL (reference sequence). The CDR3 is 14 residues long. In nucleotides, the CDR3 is TGTGCCAGCAGCCAATCTAGTAACCAAAACATTCAGTACTTC. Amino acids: CASSQSSNQNIQYF. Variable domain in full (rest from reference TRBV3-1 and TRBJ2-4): DTAVSQTPKYLVTQMGNDKSIKCEQNLGHDTMYWYKQDSKKFLKIMFSYNNKELIINETVPNRFSPKSPDKAHLNLHINSLELGDSAVYFCASSQSSNQNIQYFGAGTRLSVL.

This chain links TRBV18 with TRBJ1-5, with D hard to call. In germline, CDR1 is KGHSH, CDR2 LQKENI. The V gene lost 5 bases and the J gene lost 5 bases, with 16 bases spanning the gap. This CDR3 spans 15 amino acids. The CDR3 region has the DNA TGTGCCAGCTCAGTCAGGACCGGGAGGCATCAGCCCCAGCATTTT. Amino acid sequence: CASSVRTGRHQPQHF.

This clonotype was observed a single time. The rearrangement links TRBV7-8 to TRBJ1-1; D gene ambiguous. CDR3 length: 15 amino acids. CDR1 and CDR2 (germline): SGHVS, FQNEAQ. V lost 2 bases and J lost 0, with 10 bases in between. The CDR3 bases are TGTGCCAGCAGCTTAATGGGGTCCGTGAACACTGAAGCTTTCTTT. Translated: CASSLMGSVNTEAFF.

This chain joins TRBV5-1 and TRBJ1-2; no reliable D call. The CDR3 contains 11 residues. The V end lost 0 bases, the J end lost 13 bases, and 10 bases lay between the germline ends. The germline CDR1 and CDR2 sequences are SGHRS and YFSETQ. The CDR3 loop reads CASSLGHSLTF. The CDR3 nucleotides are TGCGCCAGCAGCTTGGGACATTCGCTCACCTTC.

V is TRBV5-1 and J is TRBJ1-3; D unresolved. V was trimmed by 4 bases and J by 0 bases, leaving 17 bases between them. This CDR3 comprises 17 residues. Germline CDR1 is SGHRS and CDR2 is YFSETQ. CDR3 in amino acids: CASSPDRQGDSGNTIYF. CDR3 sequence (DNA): TGCGCCAGCAGCCCCGACCGACAAGGCGACTCTGGAAACACCATATATTTT.

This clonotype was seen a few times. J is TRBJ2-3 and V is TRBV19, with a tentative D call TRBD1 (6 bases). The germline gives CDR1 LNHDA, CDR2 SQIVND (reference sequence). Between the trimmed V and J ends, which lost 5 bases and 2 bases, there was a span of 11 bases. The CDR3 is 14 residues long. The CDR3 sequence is CASSPQGNTDTQYF. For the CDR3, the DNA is TGTGCCAGTAGTCCCCAGGGGAACACAGATACGCAGTATTTT. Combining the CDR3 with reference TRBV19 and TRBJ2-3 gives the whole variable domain DGGITQSPKYLFRKEGQNVTLSCEQNLNHDAMYWYRQDPGQGLRLIYYSQIVNDFQKGDIAEGYSVSREKKESFPLTVTSAQKNPTAFYLCASSPQGNTDTQYFGPGTRLTVL.

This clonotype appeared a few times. Here the CDR3 DNA reads TGTGCCATCAGCGCTCAGGGAAGTACTGAAGCTTTCTTT. It translates to CAISAQGSTEAFF. This rearrangement joins TRBV10-3 to TRBJ1-1, with a possible D match to TRBD1 (5 bases). Germline V gene lookup returns CDR1 ENHRY and CDR2 SYGVKD. V was shortened by 6 bases and J by 5 bases, with 13 bases between the two germline ends. This CDR3 region has 13 residues.